Below, one TCR beta chain is given with its context. The target antigen is unknown. This sample is part of a study of cytomegalovirus exposure and HLA in healthy donors. Regarding the study as a whole: Reportedly, HLA-A and HLA-B alleles of most subjects were accurately predicted from TCR beta.

The PCR was carried out with 60 Vbeta primers and 13 Jbeta primers. Assay: immunoSEQ multiplex PCR; the TCRdb copy retains only in-frame clones and omits some. This table holds more than 90,000 clones, just under 80% found once. Healthy bone marrow donors formed the donor group. The clonotype was recovered from a woman aged 35 to 49 in good health and CMV-seronegative. The specimen sequenced was PBMCs.

In DNA form, the CDR3 reads TGTGCCAGCAGTTTTGACAGCCGAAATCAGCCCCAGCATTTT. Translated, it gives CASSFDSRNQPQHF. This rearrangement joins TRBV27 to TRBJ1-5, with a tentative D call TRBD1 (5 bases). The CDR3 has 14 amino acids. V was cut by 3 bases and J by 4 bases, with 10 bases left in between. The germline CDR1 and CDR2 sequences are MNHEY and SMNVEV (reference sequence).